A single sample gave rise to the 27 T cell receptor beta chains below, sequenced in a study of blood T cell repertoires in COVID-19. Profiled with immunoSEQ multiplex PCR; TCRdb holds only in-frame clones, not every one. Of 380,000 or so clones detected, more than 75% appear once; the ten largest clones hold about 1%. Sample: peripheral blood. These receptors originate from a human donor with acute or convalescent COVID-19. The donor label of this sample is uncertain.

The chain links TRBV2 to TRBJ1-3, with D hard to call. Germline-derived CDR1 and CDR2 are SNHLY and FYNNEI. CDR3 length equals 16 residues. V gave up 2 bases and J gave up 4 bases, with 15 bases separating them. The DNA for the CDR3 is TGTGCCAGCAGTGAAAGGAAGGTTGCCAGGGGAAACACCATATATTTT. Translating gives CASSERKVARGNTIYF.

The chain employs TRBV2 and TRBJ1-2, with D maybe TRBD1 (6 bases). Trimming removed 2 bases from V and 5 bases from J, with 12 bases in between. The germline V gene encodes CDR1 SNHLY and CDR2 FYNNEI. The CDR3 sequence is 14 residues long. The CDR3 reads CASSESRQDYGYTF. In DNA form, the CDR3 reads TGTGCCAGCAGTGAATCTCGACAGGATTATGGCTACACCTTC.

The CDR3 spells CASSGIAGGEDTQYF. CDR3 in DNA: TGTGCCAGCAGCGGAATAGCGGGAGGCGAAGATACGCAGTATTTT. The V call is TRBV27, the J call TRBJ2-3, with TRBD2 matching over 10 bases. After removal of 6 bases from V and 5 bases from J, the junction contained 8 bases not matched to a gene. Per the germline V gene, CDR1 is MNHEY and CDR2 is SMNVEV (reference sequence). CDR3 length: 15 amino acids.

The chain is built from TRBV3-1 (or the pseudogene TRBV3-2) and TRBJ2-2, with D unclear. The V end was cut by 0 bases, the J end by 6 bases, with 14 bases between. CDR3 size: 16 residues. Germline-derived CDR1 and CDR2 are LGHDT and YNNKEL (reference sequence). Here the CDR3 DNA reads TGTGCCAGCAGCCAAGATACCAGGCCCTCACCCGGGGAGCTGTTTTTT. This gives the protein CASSQDTRPSPGELFF.

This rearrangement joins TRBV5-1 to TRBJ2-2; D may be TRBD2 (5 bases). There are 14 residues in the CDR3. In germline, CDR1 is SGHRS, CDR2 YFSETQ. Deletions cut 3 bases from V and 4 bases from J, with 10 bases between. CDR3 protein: CASSWESATGELFF. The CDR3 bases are TGCGCCAGCAGCTGGGAGTCAGCCACCGGGGAGCTGTTTTTT.

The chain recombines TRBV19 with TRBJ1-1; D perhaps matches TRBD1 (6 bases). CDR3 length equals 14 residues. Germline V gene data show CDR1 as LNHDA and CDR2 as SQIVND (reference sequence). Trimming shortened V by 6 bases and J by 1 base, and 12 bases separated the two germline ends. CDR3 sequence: CASREGHRNTEAFF. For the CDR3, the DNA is TGTGCCAGTAGAGAGGGACATCGGAACACTGAAGCTTTCTTT. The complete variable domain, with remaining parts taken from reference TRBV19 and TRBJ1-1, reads DGGITQSPKYLFRKEGQNVTLSCEQNLNHDAMYWYRQDPGQGLRLIYYSQIVNDFQKGDIAEGYSVSREKKESFPLTVTSAQKNPTAFYLCASREGHRNTEAFFGQGTRLTVV.

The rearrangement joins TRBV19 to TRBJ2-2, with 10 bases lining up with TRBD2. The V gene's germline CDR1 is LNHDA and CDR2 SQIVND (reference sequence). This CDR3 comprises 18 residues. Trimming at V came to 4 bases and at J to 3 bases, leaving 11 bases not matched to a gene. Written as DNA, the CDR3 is TGTGCCAGTAGTAATAGGGCTAGCGGGAGTTTGTACACCGGGGAGCTGTTTTTT. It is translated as CASSNRASGSLYTGELFF. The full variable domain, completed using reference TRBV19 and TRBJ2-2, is DGGITQSPKYLFRKEGQNVTLSCEQNLNHDAMYWYRQDPGQGLRLIYYSQIVNDFQKGDIAEGYSVSREKKESFPLTVTSAQKNPTAFYLCASSNRASGSLYTGELFFGEGSRLTVL.

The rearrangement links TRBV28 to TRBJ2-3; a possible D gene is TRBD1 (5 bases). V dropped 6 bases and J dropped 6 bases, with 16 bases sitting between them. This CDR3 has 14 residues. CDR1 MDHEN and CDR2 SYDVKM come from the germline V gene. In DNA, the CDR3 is TGTGCCAGCAGCCAGGGTGGATCCGCGGATACGCAGTATTTT. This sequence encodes CASSQGGSADTQYF.

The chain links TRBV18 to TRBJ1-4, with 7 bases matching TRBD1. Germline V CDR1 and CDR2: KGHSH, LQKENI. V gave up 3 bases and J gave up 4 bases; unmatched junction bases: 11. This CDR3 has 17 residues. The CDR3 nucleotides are TGTGCCAGCTCACCCATAACCGGGACAGCAATTAATGAAAAACTGTTTTTT. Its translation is CASSPITGTAINEKLFF. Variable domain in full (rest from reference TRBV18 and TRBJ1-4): NAGVMQNPRHLVRRRGQEARLRCSPMKGHSHVYWYRQLPEEGLKFMVYLQKENIIDESGMPKERFSAEFPKEGPSILRIQQVVRGDSAAYFCASSPITGTAINEKLFFGSGTQLSVL.

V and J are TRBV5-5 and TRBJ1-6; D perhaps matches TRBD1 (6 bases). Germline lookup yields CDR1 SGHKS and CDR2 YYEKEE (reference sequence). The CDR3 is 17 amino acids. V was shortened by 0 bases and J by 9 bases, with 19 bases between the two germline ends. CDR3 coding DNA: TGTGCCAGCAGCTTGGCGGGCAACAGGGCGGTTCTTTCACCCCTCCACTTT. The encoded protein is CASSLAGNRAVLSPLHF. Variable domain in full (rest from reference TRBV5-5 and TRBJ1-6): DAGVTQSPTHLIKTRGQQVTLRCSPISGHKSVSWYQQVLGQGPQFIFQYYEKEERGRGNFPDRFSARQFPNYSSELNVNALLLGDSALYLCASSLAGNRAVLSPLHFGNGTRLTVT.

The CDR3 nucleotides are TGTGCCAGCTCACGGAGACAGGGGGACGGACAGCCCCAGCATTTT. This codes for CASSRRQGDGQPQHF. The chain joins TRBV18 to TRBJ1-5; 9 bases agree with TRBD1. The CDR3 is 15 residues long. J gave up 7 bases and V 4 bases, and 8 bases lay outside the gene matches. Germline-derived CDR1 and CDR2 are KGHSH and LQKENI.

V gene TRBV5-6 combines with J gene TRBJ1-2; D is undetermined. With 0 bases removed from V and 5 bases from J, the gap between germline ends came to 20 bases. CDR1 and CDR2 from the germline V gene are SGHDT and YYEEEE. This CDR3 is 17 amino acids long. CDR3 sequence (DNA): TGTGCCAGCAGCTTGGTCGCCGGGGTATCCCACCAGTATGGCTACACCTTC. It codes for CASSLVAGVSHQYGYTF. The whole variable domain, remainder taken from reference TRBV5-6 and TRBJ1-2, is DAGVTQSPTHLIKTRGQQVTLRCSPKSGHDTVSWYQQALGQGPQFIFQYYEEEERQRGNFPDRFSGHQFPNYSSELNVNALLLGDSALYLCASSLVAGVSHQYGYTFGSGTRLTVV.

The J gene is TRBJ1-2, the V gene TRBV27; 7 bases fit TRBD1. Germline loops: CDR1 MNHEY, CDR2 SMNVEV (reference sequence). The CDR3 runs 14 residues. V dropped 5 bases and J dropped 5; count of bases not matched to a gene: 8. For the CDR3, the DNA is TGTGCCAGCAGTCCGACAGGGTCGGGTTATGGCTACACCTTC. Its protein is CASSPTGSGYGYTF.

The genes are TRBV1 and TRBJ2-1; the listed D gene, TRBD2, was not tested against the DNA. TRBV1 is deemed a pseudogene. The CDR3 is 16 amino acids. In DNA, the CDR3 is TGCACCAGCAGCCACCTTAGCGGGAAGGCCCCCAATGAGCAGTTCTTC. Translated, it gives CTSSHLSGKAPNEQFF.

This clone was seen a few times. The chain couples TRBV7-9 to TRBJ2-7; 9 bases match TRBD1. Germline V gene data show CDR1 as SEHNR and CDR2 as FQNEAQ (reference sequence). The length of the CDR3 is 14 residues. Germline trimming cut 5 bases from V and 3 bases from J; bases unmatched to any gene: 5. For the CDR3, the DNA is TGTGCCAGCAGCGCTCGGGACAGGGACTACGAGCAGTACTTC. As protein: CASSARDRDYEQYF.

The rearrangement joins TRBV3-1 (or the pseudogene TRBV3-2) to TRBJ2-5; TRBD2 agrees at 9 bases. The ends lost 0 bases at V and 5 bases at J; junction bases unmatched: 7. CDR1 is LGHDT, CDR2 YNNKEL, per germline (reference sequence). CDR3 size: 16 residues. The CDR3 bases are TGTGCCAGCAGCCAAGATAGGGGACTAGCTTGGGAGACCCAGTACTTC. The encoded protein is CASSQDRGLAWETQYF.

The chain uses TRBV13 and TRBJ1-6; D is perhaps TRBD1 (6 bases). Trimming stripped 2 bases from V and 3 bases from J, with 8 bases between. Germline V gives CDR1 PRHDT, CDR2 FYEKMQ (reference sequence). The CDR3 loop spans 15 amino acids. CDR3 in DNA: TGTGCCAGCAGCTTAAGGGGGGGCTATAATTCACCCCTCCACTTT. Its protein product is CASSLRGGYNSPLHF. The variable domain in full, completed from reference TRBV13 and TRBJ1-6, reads AAGVIQSPRHLIKEKRETATLKCYPIPRHDTVYWYQQGPGQDPQFLISFYEKMQSDKGSIPDRFSAQQFSDYHSELNMSSLELGDSALYFCASSLRGGYNSPLHFGNGTRLTVT.

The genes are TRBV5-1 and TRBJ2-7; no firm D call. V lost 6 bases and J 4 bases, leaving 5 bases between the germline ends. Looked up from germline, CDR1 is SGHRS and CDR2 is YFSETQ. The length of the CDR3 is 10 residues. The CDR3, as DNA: TGCGCCAGCATCCCATACGAGCAGTACTTC. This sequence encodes CASIPYEQYF.

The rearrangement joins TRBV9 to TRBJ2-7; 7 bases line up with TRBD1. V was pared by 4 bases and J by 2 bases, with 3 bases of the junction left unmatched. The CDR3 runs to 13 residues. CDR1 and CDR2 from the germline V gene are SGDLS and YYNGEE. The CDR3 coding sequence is TGTGCCAGCAGCCCCGACAGGGCCTACGAGCAGTACTTC. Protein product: CASSPDRAYEQYF.

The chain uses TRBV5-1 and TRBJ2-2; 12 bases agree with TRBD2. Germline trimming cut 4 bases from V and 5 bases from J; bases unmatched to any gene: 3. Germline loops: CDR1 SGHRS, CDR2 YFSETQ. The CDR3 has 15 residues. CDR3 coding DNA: TGCGCCAGCAGCCGGACTAGCGGGACGACCGGGGAGCTGTTTTTT. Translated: CASSRTSGTTGELFF.

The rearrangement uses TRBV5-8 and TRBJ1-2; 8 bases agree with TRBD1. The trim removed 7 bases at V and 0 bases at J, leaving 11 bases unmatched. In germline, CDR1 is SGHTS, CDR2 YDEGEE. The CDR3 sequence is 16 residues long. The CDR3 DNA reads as TGTGCCAGCCTCGCGACAGGGGAAACTTCTAACTATGGCTACACCTTC. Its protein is CASLATGETSNYGYTF.

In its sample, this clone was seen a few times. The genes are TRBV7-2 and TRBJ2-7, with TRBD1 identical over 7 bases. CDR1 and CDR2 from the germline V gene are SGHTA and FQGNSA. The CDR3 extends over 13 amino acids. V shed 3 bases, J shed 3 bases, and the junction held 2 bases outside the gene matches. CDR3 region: CASSLNRGYEQYF. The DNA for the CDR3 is TGTGCCAGCAGCTTGAACAGGGGCTACGAGCAGTACTTC.

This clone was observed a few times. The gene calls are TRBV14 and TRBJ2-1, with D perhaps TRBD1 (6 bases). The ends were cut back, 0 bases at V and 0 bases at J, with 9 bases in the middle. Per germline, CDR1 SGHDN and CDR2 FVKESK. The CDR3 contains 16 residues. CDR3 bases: TGTGCCAGCAGCCAAGAGGACAGCAGCTCCTACAATGAGCAGTTCTTC. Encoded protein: CASSQEDSSSYNEQFF.

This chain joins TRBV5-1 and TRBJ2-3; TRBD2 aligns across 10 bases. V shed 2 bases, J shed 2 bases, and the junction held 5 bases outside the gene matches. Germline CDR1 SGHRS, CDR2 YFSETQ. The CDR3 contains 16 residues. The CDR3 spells CASSLPSGGPTDTQYF. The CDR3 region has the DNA TGCGCCAGCAGCTTACCTAGCGGGGGACCCACAGATACGCAGTATTTT. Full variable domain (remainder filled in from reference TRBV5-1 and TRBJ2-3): KAGVTQTPRYLIKTRGQQVTLSCSPISGHRSVSWYQQTPGQGLQFLFEYFSETQRNKGNFPGRFSGRQFSNSRSEMNVSTLELGDSALYLCASSLPSGGPTDTQYFGPGTRLTVL.

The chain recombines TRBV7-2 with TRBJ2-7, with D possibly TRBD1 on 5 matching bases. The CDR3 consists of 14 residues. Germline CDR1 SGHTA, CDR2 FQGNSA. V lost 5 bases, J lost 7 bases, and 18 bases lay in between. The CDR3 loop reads CASSLLQVASEQYF. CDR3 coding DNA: TGTGCCAGCAGCCTCCTACAGGTGGCTTCGGAGCAGTACTTC.

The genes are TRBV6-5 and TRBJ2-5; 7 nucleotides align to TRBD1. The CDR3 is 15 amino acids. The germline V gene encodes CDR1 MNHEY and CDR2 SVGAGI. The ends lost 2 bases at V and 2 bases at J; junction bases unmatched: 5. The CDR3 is CASSYLYRGQETQYF. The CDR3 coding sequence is TGTGCCAGCAGTTACCTTTACAGGGGACAAGAGACCCAGTACTTC.

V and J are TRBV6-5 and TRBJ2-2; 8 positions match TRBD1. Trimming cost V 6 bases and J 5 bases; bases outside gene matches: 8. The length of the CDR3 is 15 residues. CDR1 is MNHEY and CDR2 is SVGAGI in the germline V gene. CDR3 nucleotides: TGTGCCAGCAGCCGAGGGACAGGTGGAACCGGGGAGCTGTTTTTT. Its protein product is CASSRGTGGTGELFF.